This TCR beta chain was profiled in a study of breast tumors, draining lymph nodes, adjacent tissues. General study points: Tumor repertoires ranked between lymph nodes and nontumor tissue in diversity, with V and J gene preferences. Most tumor T cells seemingly derive from lymph node, then expand in tumor.

In TCRdb, the multiplex PCR reads were re-called with MiXCR into one record per CDR3 protein. This table has approximately 210,000 distinct CDR3 sequences, about 34% appearing once. J lost 7 bases, V lost 5 bases, and 4 bases had no gene match. Per the germline V gene, CDR1 is MNHEY and CDR2 is SVGAGI. The CDR3 spans 14 residues. Axillary draining lymph nodes of breast cancer patients supplied the node samples. To note about this clonotype: As yet, its antigen is unknown.

The clonotype was recovered from a female donor with breast cancer. Some clones in this sample may be carry-over from other donors' samples. The specimen was axillary lymph node tissue. V is TRBV6-5 and J is TRBJ1-6; 8 nucleotides match TRBD1. CDR3 coding DNA: TGTGCCAGCAGTGCGGGACAGGTCAATTCACCCCTCCACTTT. It is translated as CASSAGQVNSPLHF.